A single sample gave rise to the 23 T cell receptor beta chains below, sequenced in a study of blood T cell repertoires in COVID-19 (dated by TCRdb to the early 2020s). Libraries were prepared through the immunoSEQ multiplex PCR assay. Imported from immuneACCESS, the table was reduced by TCRdb to in-frame sequences with V and J called. These copies leave out some clones; in studies compared against another copy, an unresolved V gene accounts for under half, and the cause of the remainder is not known. The sample table holds 15,000 or so clones, of which about 91% were seen once. The ten most abundant clones make up approximately 12% of the sample. Source material: peripheral blood. All receptors derive from a human donor in a cohort sampled during active COVID-19.

The DNA of the CDR3 is TGTGCCAGCAGCCCCCGAACCGGGACTAGCGGGGGGGGTAGGTGGGATGAGCAGTTCTTC. Translating gives CASSPRTGTSGGGRWDEQFF. This sequence joins TRBV9 and TRBJ2-1, with 16 bases aligning to TRBD2. CDR1 and CDR2 from the germline V gene are SGDLS and YYNGEE. This CDR3 contains 20 residues. The V and J ends lost 4 bases and 8 bases, in that order; junction bases with no gene match: 18. Together with reference TRBV9 and TRBJ2-1, the CDR3 gives the full variable domain: DSGVTQTPKHLITATGQRVTLRCSPRSGDLSVYWYQQSLDQGLQFLIQYYNGEERAKGNILERFSAQQFPDLHSELNLSSLELGDSALYFCASSPRTGTSGGGRWDEQFFGPGTRLTVL.

The chain uses TRBV5-8 and TRBJ1-1; D is unclear. V dropped 0 bases and J dropped 5 bases, with 8 bases sitting between them. The CDR3 spans 13 residues. Germline V gene sequence: CDR1 SGHTS, CDR2 YDEGEE. The CDR3 bases are TGTGCCAGCAGCTTGGCCTGGGAGACTGAAGCTTTCTTT. It yields the protein CASSLAWETEAFF.

The chain combines TRBV9 with TRBJ1-1; no definite D call. Per the germline V gene, CDR1 is SGDLS and CDR2 is YYNGEE. The length of the CDR3 is 13 residues. V lost 3 bases to trimming and J lost 3 bases, with 9 bases between them. The CDR3 sequence is CASSAGVHTEAFF. CDR3 DNA sequence: TGTGCCAGCAGCGCCGGGGTGCACACTGAAGCTTTCTTT.

This sequence joins TRBV5-6 and TRBJ2-7; D unresolved. The V end was cut by 0 bases, the J end by 2 bases, with 9 bases between. The CDR3 is 14 amino acids. CDR1 SGHDT and CDR2 YYEEEE come from the germline V gene. CDR3 in amino acids: CASSLVGRTYEQYF. The CDR3 coding sequence is TGTGCCAGCAGCTTGGTGGGCAGAACCTACGAGCAGTACTTC.

The chain couples TRBV28 to TRBJ2-3; 8 bases map to TRBD1. Germline CDR1 and CDR2: MDHEN and SYDVKM. This CDR3 is 15 amino acids long. The ends lost 8 bases at V and 4 bases at J; junction bases unmatched: 11. CDR3 in DNA: TGTGCCAGCGGTCCCCAGGGGGCGTCCGCAGATACGCAGTATTTT. This gives the protein CASGPQGASADTQYF.

V gene TRBV29-1 combines with J gene TRBJ2-5, with D tentatively TRBD2 (6 bases). CDR1 SQVTM and CDR2 ANQGSEA come from the germline V gene. V was trimmed by 5 bases and J by 5 bases, leaving 12 bases between them. There are 12 residues in the CDR3. The CDR3 region is CSVRRGAETQYF. DNA for the CDR3: TGCAGCGTTCGGAGGGGAGCGGAGACCCAGTACTTC.

The chain recombines TRBV12-3 or TRBV12-4 with TRBJ1-2; D perhaps matches TRBD1 (6 bases). Trimming removed 7 bases from V and 8 bases from J, with 14 bases in between. The CDR3 covers 12 residues. CDR3 sequence: CASTQGLRGYTF. CDR3 nucleotides: TGTGCCAGCACCCAGGGGCTAAGAGGCTACACCTTC.

The chain couples TRBV18 to TRBJ2-2, with TRBD2 as a possible D gene (5 bases). The CDR3 sequence is 13 residues long. Germline CDR1 is KGHSH and CDR2 is LQKENI. V gave up 5 bases and J gave up 5 bases, with 9 bases separating them. CDR3 loop: CASSAGRTGELFF. The DNA for the CDR3 is TGTGCCAGCTCAGCTGGGAGAACCGGGGAGCTGTTTTTT.

This clone appeared once. The chain joins TRBV28 to TRBJ2-7; D perhaps matches TRBD2 (7 bases). Germline CDR1 and CDR2: MDHEN and SYDVKM. Trimming shortened V by 6 bases and J by 0 bases, and 12 bases separated the two germline ends. The CDR3 length is 14 residues. The CDR3 protein is CASRTGGSSYEQYF. The CDR3 DNA follows: TGTGCCAGCAGGACGGGGGGCAGCTCCTACGAGCAGTACTTC. Variable domain in full (rest from reference TRBV28 and TRBJ2-7): DVKVTQSSRYLVKRTGEKVFLECVQDMDHENMFWYRQDPGLGLRLIYFSYDVKMKEKGDIPEGYSVSREKKERFSLILESASTNQTSMYLCASRTGGSSYEQYFGPGTRLTVT.

J is TRBJ1-2 and V is TRBV28; a possible D gene is TRBD1 (5 bases). Germline CDR1 is MDHEN and CDR2 is SYDVKM. V shed 5 bases and J shed 7 bases, with 17 bases lying between them. This CDR3 has 14 residues. This CDR3 is CASSPPDIPGGYTF. The CDR3 DNA reads as TGTGCCAGCAGTCCCCCGGACATTCCCGGTGGCTACACCTTC.

The gene calls are TRBV27 and TRBJ2-1; TRBD2 aligns across 9 bases. Germline trimming cut 7 bases from V and 9 bases from J; bases unmatched to any gene: 13. Germline V gene data show CDR1 as MNHEY and CDR2 as SMNVEV (reference sequence). The length of the CDR3 is 15 residues. The CDR3 spells CASTVFPAGGVEQFF. Written as DNA, the CDR3 is TGTGCCAGCACAGTTTTCCCAGCGGGGGGAGTTGAGCAGTTCTTC.

The chain links TRBV5-5 to TRBJ1-4, with D hard to call. The CDR3 spans 13 residues. The germline V and J ends were trimmed by 6 bases and 3 bases, with 9 bases remaining between them. Germline lookup yields CDR1 SGHKS and CDR2 YYEKEE (reference sequence). CDR3 DNA sequence: TGTGCCAGCACGGTTCCACCTAATGAAAAACTGTTTTTT. Translation: CASTVPPNEKLFF.

The rearrangement uses TRBV28 and TRBJ1-2; TRBD1 aligns across 7 bases. The CDR3 covers 14 residues. Germline trimming cut 6 bases from V and 6 bases from J; bases unmatched to any gene: 10. In germline, CDR1 is MDHEN, CDR2 SYDVKM. In nucleotides, the CDR3 is TGTGCCAGCAGGGGATCGGGACAGAAAGATGGCTACACCTTC. It specifies CASRGSGQKDGYTF.

This chain joins TRBV25-1 and TRBJ1-2; 10 bases are shared with TRBD1. This CDR3 is 15 amino acids long. From germline, CDR1 is MGHDK and CDR2 SYGVNS. V dropped 3 bases and J dropped 4; count of bases not matched to a gene: 5. CDR3 residues: CASSDRTGGVYGYTF. CDR3 nucleotide sequence: TGTGCCAGCAGTGATCGGACAGGGGGGGTCTATGGCTACACCTTC.

This chain connects TRBV3-1 (or the pseudogene TRBV3-2) to TRBJ2-7; unclear D gene. With 5 bases removed from V and 2 bases from J, the gap between germline ends came to 13 bases. The germline V gene has CDR1 LGHDT and CDR2 YNNKEL (reference sequence). The CDR3 totals 14 residues. CDR3 DNA: TGTGCCAGCAGCTCCCTTTCGCTACCCTACGAGCAGTACTTC. It translates to CASSSLSLPYEQYF.

The genes are TRBV5-5 and TRBJ2-3, with 8 bases fitting TRBD1. CDR1 and CDR2 from the germline V gene are SGHKS and YYEKEE (reference sequence). CDR3 length: 16 amino acids. Trimming cost V 5 bases and J 2 bases; bases outside gene matches: 10. The DNA of the CDR3 is TGTGCCAGCAGGACCGGGACAGGCCATTCCACAGATACGCAGTATTTT. Translating gives CASRTGTGHSTDTQYF.

The genes are TRBV30 and TRBJ2-3; 7 bases agree with TRBD1. The germline CDR1 and CDR2 sequences are GTSNPN and SVGIG (reference sequence). Germline trimming cut 4 bases from V and 0 bases from J; bases unmatched to any gene: 7. The CDR3 sequence is 15 residues long. CDR3 nucleotide sequence: TGTGCCTGGACCGACAGGGCCTCTAGCACAGATACGCAGTATTTT. This encodes CAWTDRASSTDTQYF.

Relative to its sample, this clone is medium-sized. The rearrangement links TRBV6-6 to TRBJ2-1; 13 bases fit TRBD2. CDR1 and CDR2 (germline): MNHNY, SVGAGI (reference sequence). The CDR3 extends over 15 amino acids. The V and J ends lost 4 bases and 6 bases, in that order; junction bases with no gene match: 3. CDR3 amino acids: CASSLTSGGLNEQFF. The CDR3, as DNA: TGTGCCAGCAGTTTGACTAGCGGGGGGCTCAATGAGCAGTTCTTC.

This chain joins TRBV3-1 (or the pseudogene TRBV3-2) and TRBJ1-2; D ambiguous. The CDR3 contains 14 residues. Germline loops: CDR1 LGHDT, CDR2 YNNKEL (reference sequence). With 0 bases removed from V and 3 bases from J, the gap between germline ends came to 8 bases. This CDR3 is CASSQDDLYYGYTF. In DNA, the CDR3 is TGTGCCAGCAGCCAAGACGATCTATACTATGGCTACACCTTC.

The CDR3 region is CATRQGVAGYTF. DNA for the CDR3: TGTGCCACACGACAGGGCGTTGCCGGCTACACCTTC. The genes are TRBV28 and TRBJ1-2, with 7 bases identical to TRBD1. The germline V gene has CDR1 MDHEN and CDR2 SYDVKM. The length of the CDR3 is 12 residues. J was trimmed by 8 bases and V by 10 bases; bases with no gene match: 10.

This sequence joins TRBV2 and TRBJ1-4; 10 bases align to TRBD1. Trimming removed 8 bases from V and 3 bases from J; junction bases left unmatched: 15. The germline V gene has CDR1 SNHLY and CDR2 FYNNEI. The CDR3 spans 18 residues. CDR3 protein: CASGASRDRGWANEKLFF. The CDR3 coding sequence is TGTGCCAGCGGAGCGAGCCGGGACAGGGGATGGGCTAATGAAAAACTGTTTTTT.

The J gene is TRBJ1-2, the V gene TRBV15; D ambiguous. The CDR3 is 14 amino acids. The ends were cut back, 5 bases at V and 4 bases at J, with 14 bases in the middle. Germline V gene data show CDR1 as LNHNV and CDR2 as YYDKDF (reference sequence). DNA for the CDR3: TGTGCCACCAGCTCACCCGGTCCGAGCTATGGCTACACCTTC. This encodes CATSSPGPSYGYTF.

J is TRBJ1-2 and V is TRBV7-3, with D possibly being TRBD1 (6 bases). This CDR3 spans 15 amino acids. Trimming took 5 bases from V and 4 from J, leaving 17 bases between them. Germline lookup yields CDR1 SGHTA and CDR2 FQGTGA. The CDR3 is CASSQGPGEGYGYTF. DNA for the CDR3: TGTGCCAGCAGCCAAGGCCCAGGGGAGGGCTATGGCTACACCTTC.